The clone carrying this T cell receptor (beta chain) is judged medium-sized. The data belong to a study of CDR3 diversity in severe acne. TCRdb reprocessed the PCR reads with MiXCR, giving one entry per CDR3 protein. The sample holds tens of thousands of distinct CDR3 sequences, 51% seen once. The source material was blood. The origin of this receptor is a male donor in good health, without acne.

CDR3 sequence: CAIRTVNTEAFF. For the CDR3, the DNA is TGTGCCATCAGGACTGTGAACACTGAAGCTTTCTTT. The chain recombines TRBV10-3 with TRBJ1-1; D gene ambiguous. The CDR3 has 12 amino acids. Trimming cost V 6 bases and J 0 bases, with 5 bases left between them. CDR1 is ENHRY and CDR2 is SYGVKD in the germline V gene.